Shown below are 2 T cell receptor beta chains from a single sample sequenced in a study of ipilimumab plus nivolumab after autologous stem cell transplantation. Here immunoSEQ multiplex PCR was the method, and the copy in TCRdb shows in-frame clones only, minus some. The sample includes tens of thousands of clones, approximately 86% of them seen just once. Source: PBMCs, taken in a trial of ipilimumab plus nivolumab as post-transplant consolidation. These receptors all stem from a male donor with diffuse large B-cell lymphoma.

The chain carries TRBV11-2 and TRBJ2-4; D call uncertain. This CDR3 contains 14 residues. V was shortened by 5 bases and J by 2 bases, with 10 bases between the two germline ends. Germline V CDR1 and CDR2: SGHAT, FQNNGV. The DNA of the CDR3 is TGTGCCAGCAGCCAAAGAGGAACCAAAAACATTCAGTACTTC. This codes for CASSQRGTKNIQYF.

The chain combines TRBV4-1 with TRBJ1-2, with D maybe TRBD1 (6 bases). The CDR3 is 15 amino acids. Germline V gives CDR1 MGHRA, CDR2 YSYEKL. V was shortened by 2 bases and J by 0 bases, with 10 bases between the two germline ends. This chain's CDR3 is CASSQKQGSNYGYTF. The CDR3 coding sequence is TGCGCCAGCAGCCAAAAACAGGGTTCTAACTATGGCTACACCTTC.